This T cell receptor beta chain appears in the sequencing data of a study of monozygotic twins with inflammatory bowel disease. Study conclusions and caveats: IBD patients had lower TCRbeta diversity (inverse Simpson) than healthy co-twins.

Notes on this clonotype: Its antigen remains unidentified.

Per individual sample, eight separate reactions were used to make cDNA. Through template switching, UMIs that included a 6-nucleotide sample barcode were added. Using the 5' RACE reads, TCRdb records one entry per CDR3 protein without DNA. The sample has 150,000 to 200,000 distinct CDR3 sequences. Germline V gene sequence: CDR1 MNHEY, CDR2 SVGEGT. This CDR3 is built from 16 residues. The TCR sequence derives from a human donor with ulcerative colitis or Crohn's disease, or a healthy co-twin of an affected twin (not recorded which). Sequencing used blood. The genes are TRBV6-2 or TRBV6-3 and TRBJ2-1; TCRdb reports TRBD2, a call that lacks DNA to check it against. The CDR3 is CASSDRNSAGFNEQFF.